This TCR beta chain stems from a study of T cell responses to AZD1222 COVID-19 vaccine. The table came from immunoSEQ multiplex PCR; TCRdb's copy has only in-frame clones and leaves some out. The profile covers roughly 140,000 clones, with roughly 90% appearing a single time and over 3.5% taken by the ten largest. This sequence originates from an adult in good health. Sequenced material: peripheral blood, taken on day 0 of AZD1222 vaccination.

As DNA, the CDR3 is TGTGCCAGCAGTCTAGAGGGAGATTCACCCCTCCACTTT. As protein: CASSLEGDSPLHF. The chain is built from TRBV27 and TRBJ1-6; D unresolved. The germline gives CDR1 MNHEY, CDR2 SMNVEV (reference sequence). The CDR3 runs to 13 residues. The germline V and J ends were trimmed by 5 bases and 8 bases, with 10 bases remaining between them.